A selection of T cell receptor beta chains follows, all from one sample in a study of blood T cell repertoires in COVID-19. Profiling relied on immunoSEQ multiplex PCR, and the TCRdb table lists in-frame clones only, not all of them. The repertoire consists of approximately 220,000 clones, with around four fifths occurring once and the leading ten covering about 4.5%. The sequenced material came from peripheral blood. These receptors were taken from a woman between 65 and 79 years old with acute or convalescent COVID-19. The CDR3 runs from the conserved cysteine through the conserved F or W. D genes are given only for firm matches. Clone size is shown for a subset of rows, as once, few, many or a class of expanded clone.

TRBV5-1	TRBD1	TRBJ1-6	.	CASSVQGTSYNSPLHF	TGCGCCAGCAGCGTACAGGGGACCTCCTATAATTCACCCCTCCACTTT
TRBV6-5	.	TRBJ1-5	.	CASSYSGANQPQHF	TGTGCCAGCAGTTACTCAGGGGCCAATCAGCCCCAGCATTTT
TRBV2	.	TRBJ1-6	.	CASSVTGPNTLHF	TGTGCCAGCAGCGTCACAGGGCCAAACACCCTCCACTTT
TRBV30	.	TRBJ1-2	.	CAWSVMGGFGYTF	TGTGCCTGGAGTGTAATGGGAGGTTTTGGCTACACCTTC
TRBV30	.	TRBJ1-1	.	CAWTRGRNTEAFF	TGTGCCTGGACTCGTGGCAGGAACACTGAAGCTTTCTTT
TRBV3-1/TRBV3-2	TRBD1	TRBJ2-5	.	CASSSWDRDQETQYF	TGTGCCAGCAGCTCTTGGGACAGAGATCAAGAGACCCAGTACTTC
TRBV19	.	TRBJ1-1	once	CASSIRRDSFF	TGTGCCAGTAGTATCCGCAGGGATTCTTTCTTT
TRBV6-2/TRBV6-3	.	TRBJ1-5	.	CASSPGGAPSNQPQHF	TGTGCCAGCAGTCCCGGGGGGGCTCCTAGCAATCAGCCCCAGCATTTT
TRBV28	.	TRBJ2-7	.	CASTPGTGYEQYF	TGTGCCAGCACCCCAGGAACAGGGTACGAGCAGTACTTC
TRBV30	.	TRBJ1-2	.	CAWSYPLHYGYTF	TGTGCCTGGAGTTACCCCCTACACTATGGCTACACCTTC
TRBV30	.	TRBJ2-7	.	CAWGYGGTYEQYF	TGTGCCTGGGGTTACGGGGGAACCTACGAGCAGTACTTC
TRBV6-5	.	TRBJ1-1	.	CASFPNREGTEAFF	TGTGCCAGCTTCCCTAACAGGGAGGGCACTGAAGCTTTCTTT
TRBV7-9	TRBD1	TRBJ1-2	.	CASSSTGTGGGYTF	TGTGCCAGCAGCTCCACCGGGACAGGGGGCGGCTACACCTTC
TRBV7-2	.	TRBJ1-5	.	CASSLAAGENQPQHF	TGTGCCAGCAGCTTAGCAGCCGGGGAAAATCAGCCCCAGCATTTT
TRBV3-1/TRBV3-2	.	TRBJ2-3	once	CASSQEAITDTQYF	TGTGCCAGCAGCCAAGAGGCCATCACAGATACGCAGTATTTT
TRBV18	.	TRBJ1-3	.	CASSPFKGGKDTIYF	TGTGCCAGCTCACCATTTAAAGGGGGAAAAGACACCATATATTTT
TRBV5-1	.	TRBJ2-1	once	CASSLGTATYNEQFF	TGCGCCAGCAGCTTGGGGACAGCCACCTACAATGAGCAGTTCTTC
TRBV10-2	.	TRBJ1-1	.	CASSEVSEAFF	TGCGCCAGCAGTGAAGTCAGTGAAGCTTTCTTT
TRBV20-1	.	TRBJ2-7	once	CSARADEQYF	TGCAGTGCCAGGGCCGACGAGCAGTACTTC
TRBV24-1	TRBD1	TRBJ1-2	.	CATSPTPGQGDYGYTF	TGTGCCACCAGTCCCACCCCGGGACAGGGAGACTATGGCTACACCTTC